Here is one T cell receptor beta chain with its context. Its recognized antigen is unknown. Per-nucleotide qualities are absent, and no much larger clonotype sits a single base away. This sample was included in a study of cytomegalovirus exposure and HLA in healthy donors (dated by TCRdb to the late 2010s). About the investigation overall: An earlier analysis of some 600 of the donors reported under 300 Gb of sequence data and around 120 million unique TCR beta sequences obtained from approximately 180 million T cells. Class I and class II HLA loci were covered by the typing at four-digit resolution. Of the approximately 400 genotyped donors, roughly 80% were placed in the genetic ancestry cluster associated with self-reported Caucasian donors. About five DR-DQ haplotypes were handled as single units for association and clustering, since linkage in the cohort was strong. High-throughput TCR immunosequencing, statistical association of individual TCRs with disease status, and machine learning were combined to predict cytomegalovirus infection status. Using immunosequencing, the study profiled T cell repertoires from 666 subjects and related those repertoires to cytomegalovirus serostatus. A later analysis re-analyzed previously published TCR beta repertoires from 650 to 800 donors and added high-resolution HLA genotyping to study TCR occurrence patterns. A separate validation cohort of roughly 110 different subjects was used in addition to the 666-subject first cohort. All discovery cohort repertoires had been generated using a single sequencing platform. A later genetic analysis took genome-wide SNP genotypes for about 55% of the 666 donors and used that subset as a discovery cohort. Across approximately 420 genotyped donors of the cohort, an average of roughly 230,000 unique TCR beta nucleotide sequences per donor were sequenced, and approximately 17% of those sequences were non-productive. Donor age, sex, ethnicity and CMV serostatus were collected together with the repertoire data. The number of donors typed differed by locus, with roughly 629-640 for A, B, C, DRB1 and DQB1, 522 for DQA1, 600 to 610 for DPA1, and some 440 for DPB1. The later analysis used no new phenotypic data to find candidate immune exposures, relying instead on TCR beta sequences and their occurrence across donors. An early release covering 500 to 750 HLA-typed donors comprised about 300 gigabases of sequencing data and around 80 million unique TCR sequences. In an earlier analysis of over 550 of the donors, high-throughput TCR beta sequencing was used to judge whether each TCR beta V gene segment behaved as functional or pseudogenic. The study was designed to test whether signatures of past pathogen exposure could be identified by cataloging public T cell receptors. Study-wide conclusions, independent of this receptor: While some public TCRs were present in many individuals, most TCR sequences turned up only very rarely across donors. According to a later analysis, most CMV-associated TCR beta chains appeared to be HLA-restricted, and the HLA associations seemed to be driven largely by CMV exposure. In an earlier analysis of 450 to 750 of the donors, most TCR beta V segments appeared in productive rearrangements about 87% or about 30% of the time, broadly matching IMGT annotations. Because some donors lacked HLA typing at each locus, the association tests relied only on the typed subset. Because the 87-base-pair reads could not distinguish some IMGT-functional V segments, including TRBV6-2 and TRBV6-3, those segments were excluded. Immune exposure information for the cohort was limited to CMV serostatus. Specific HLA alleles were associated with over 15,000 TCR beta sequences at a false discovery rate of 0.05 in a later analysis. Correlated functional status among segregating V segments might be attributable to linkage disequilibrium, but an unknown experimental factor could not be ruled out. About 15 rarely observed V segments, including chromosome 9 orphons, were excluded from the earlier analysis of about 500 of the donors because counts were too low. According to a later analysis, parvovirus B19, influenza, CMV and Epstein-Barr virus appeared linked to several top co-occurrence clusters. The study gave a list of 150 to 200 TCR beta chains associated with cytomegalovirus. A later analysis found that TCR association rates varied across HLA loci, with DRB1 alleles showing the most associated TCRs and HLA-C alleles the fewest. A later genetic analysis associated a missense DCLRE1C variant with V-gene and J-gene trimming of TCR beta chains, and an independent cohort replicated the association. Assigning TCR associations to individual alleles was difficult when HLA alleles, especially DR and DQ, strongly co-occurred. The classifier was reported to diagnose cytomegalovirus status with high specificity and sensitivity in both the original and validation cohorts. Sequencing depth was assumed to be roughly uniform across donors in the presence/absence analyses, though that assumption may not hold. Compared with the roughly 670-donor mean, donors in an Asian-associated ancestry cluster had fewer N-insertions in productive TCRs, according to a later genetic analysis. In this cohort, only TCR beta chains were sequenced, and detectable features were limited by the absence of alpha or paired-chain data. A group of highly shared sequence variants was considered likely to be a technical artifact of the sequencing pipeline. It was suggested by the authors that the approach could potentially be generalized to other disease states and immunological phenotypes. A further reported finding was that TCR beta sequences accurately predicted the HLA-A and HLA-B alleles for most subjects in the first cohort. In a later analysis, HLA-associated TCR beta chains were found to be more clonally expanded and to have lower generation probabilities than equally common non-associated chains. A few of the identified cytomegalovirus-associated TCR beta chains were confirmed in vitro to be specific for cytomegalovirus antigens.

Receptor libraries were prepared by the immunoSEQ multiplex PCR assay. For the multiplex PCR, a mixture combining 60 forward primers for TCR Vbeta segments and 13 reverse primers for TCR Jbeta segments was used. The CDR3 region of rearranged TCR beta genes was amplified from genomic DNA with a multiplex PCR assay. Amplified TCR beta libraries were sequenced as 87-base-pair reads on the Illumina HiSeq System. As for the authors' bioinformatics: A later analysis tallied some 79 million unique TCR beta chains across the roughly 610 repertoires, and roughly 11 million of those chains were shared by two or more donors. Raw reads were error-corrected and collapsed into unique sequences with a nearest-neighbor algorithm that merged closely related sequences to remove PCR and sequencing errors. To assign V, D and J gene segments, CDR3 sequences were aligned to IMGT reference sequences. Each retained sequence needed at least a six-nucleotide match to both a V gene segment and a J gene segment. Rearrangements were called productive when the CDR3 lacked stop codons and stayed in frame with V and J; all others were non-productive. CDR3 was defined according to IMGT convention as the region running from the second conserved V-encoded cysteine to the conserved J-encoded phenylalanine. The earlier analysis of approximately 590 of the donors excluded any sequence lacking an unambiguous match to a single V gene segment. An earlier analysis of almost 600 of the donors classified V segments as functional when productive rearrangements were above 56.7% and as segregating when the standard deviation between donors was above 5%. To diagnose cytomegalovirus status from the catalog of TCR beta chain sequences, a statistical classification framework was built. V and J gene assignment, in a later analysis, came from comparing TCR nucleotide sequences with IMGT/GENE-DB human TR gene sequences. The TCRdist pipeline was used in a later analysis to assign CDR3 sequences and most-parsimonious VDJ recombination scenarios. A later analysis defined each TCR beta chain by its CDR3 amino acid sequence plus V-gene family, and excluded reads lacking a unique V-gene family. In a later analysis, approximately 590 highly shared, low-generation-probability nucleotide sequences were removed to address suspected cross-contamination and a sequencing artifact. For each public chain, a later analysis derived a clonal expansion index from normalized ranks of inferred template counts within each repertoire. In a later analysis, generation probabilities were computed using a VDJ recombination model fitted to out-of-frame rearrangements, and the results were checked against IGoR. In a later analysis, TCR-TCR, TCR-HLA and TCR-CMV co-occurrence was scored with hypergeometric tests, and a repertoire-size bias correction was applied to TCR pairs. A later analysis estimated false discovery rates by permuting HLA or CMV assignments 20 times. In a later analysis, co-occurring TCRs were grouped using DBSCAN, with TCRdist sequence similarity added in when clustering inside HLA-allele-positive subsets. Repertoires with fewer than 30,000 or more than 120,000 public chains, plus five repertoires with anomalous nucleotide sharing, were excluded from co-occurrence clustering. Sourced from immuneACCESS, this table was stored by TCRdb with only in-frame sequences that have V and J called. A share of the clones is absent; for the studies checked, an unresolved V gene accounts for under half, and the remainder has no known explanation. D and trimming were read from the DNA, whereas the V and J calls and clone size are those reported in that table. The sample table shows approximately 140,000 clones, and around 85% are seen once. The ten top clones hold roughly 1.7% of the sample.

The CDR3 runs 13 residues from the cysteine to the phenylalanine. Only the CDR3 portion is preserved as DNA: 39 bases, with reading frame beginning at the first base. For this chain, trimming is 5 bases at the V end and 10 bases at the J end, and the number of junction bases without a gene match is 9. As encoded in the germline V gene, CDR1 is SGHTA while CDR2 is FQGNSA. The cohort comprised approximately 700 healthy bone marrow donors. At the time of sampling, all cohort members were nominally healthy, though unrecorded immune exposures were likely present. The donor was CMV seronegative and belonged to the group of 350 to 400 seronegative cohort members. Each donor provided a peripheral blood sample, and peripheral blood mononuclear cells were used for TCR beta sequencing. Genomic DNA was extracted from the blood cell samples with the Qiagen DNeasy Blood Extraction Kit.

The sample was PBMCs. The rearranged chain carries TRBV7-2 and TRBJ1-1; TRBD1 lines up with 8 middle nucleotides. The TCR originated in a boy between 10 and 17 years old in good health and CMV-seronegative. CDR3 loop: CASSTKTGAGAFF. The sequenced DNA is TGTGCCAGCAGCACCAAGACAGGGGCTGGAGCTTTCTTT.